The 18 T cell receptor beta chains given below trace back to one sample, sequenced in a study of T cells in Graves' hyperthyroidism and ophthalmopathy. TCR beta CDR3 regions were amplified from RNA. When the TCR CDR3 underwent first-round RT-PCR, the HTBI primer set was used. TCRdb re-derived calls from the multiplex PCR reads in MiXCR, one entry per CDR3 protein. The table records about 570,000 distinct CDR3 sequences, roughly 46% of them present only once. Sample: peripheral blood or thyroid tissue (not recorded which). These receptors came from an adult woman with Graves' disease, either hyperthyroidism or ophthalmopathy (not recorded which).

In its sample, this clonotype was seen many times. The chain joins TRBV10-2 to TRBJ2-7; TRBD1 matches at 10 bases. The CDR3 spans 14 residues. Germline V CDR1 and CDR2: WSHSY, SAAADI. The V and J ends lost 9 bases and 3 bases, in that order; junction bases with no gene match: 8. The DNA of the CDR3 is TGCGCCAGTATTCCGGGACAGGGGAACTACGAGCAGTACTTC. Translation: CASIPGQGNYEQYF.

In this sample, this clonotype turned up many times. This chain connects TRBV6-1 to TRBJ1-2; D is uncertain. Germline loops: CDR1 MNHNS, CDR2 SASEGT. This CDR3 is built from 13 residues. V lost 4 bases, J lost 4 bases, and 10 bases lay in between. The CDR3 DNA reads TGTGCCAGCAGTGTCACAGCAAGCTATGGCTACACCTTC. Its translation: CASSVTASYGYTF.

Many counts were recorded for this clonotype. The V call is TRBV5-8, the J call TRBJ2-5, with 9 bases identical to TRBD1. This CDR3 spans 15 amino acids. The germline CDR1 and CDR2 sequences are SGHTS and YDEGEE. Losses at the gene ends were 4 bases for V and 5 bases for J; bases not matched to a gene: 9. As DNA, the CDR3 is TGTGCCAGCAGCGTCCCTGGACAGGGGCCGGAGACCCAGTACTTC. Translating gives CASSVPGQGPETQYF.

This clonotype was counted a few times. The chain has TRBV18 and TRBJ1-1, with D perhaps TRBD1 (5 bases). The CDR3 is 16 residues long. Germline values: CDR1 KGHSH, CDR2 LQKENI. V lost 3 bases, J lost 1 base, and 15 bases lay in between. The CDR3 nucleotides are TGTGCCAGCTCACCCCCGATCGGGACTAAGAACACTGAAGCTTTCTTT. Its translation: CASSPPIGTKNTEAFF.

This clonotype has just one count. Compared with germline, one end of the junction differs, possibly owing to a read error. The chain joins TRBV10-2 to TRBJ1-5; D unresolved. The CDR3 totals 14 residues. Germline V gene data show CDR1 as WSHSY and CDR2 as SAAADI. Here the CDR3 DNA reads TGTGCCAGCAGTTCTGATAATGGCAATCAGCCCCAGCATTTT. Translation: CASSSDNGNQPQHF.

This clonotype was counted at least ten times. J is TRBJ1-1 and V is TRBV6-1; D is unresolved. This CDR3 spans 10 amino acids. The V gene's germline CDR1 is MNHNS and CDR2 SASEGT. V was clipped by 5 bases and J by 8 bases, with 6 bases between them. This chain's CDR3 is CASSRLEAFF. In DNA, the CDR3 is TGTGCCAGCAGTAGACTCGAAGCTTTCTTT.

The chain has TRBV12-3 or TRBV12-4 and TRBJ2-7; D perhaps matches TRBD2 (6 bases). Deletions cut 0 bases from V and 6 bases from J, with 15 bases between. The CDR3 is 15 residues long. The CDR3 sequence: CASSLAPGDRVEQYF. The CDR3, as DNA: TGTGCCAGCAGTTTAGCCCCGGGGGACCGCGTCGAGCAGTACTTC.

This clonotype was seen a few times. The rearrangement uses TRBV9 and TRBJ2-2, with D unresolved. Germline CDR1 is SGDLS and CDR2 is YYNGEE. Trimming removed 2 bases from V and 0 bases from J, with 5 bases in between. The CDR3 loop spans 14 amino acids. The CDR3 coding sequence is TGTGCCAGCAGCGTCCTAGCGAACACCGGGGAGCTGTTTTTT. Translated, it gives CASSVLANTGELFF.

This chain connects TRBV20-1 to TRBJ1-1, with TRBD1 as a possible D gene (5 bases). The CDR3 runs 13 residues. The germline V gene has CDR1 DFQATT and CDR2 SNEGSKA (reference sequence). Trimming cost V 5 bases and J 1 base, with 11 bases left between them. CDR3 residues: CSAHFQGNTEAFF. The CDR3 DNA reads TGCAGTGCTCACTTCCAGGGGAACACTGAAGCTTTCTTT.

V and J are TRBV3-1 and TRBJ1-5; TRBD1 agrees at 11 bases. This CDR3 has 15 amino acids. V shed 4 bases and J 5 bases; nucleotides not matched to a gene: 4. Per the germline V gene, CDR1 is LGHDT and CDR2 is YNNKEL (reference sequence). CDR3 nucleotides: TGTGCCAGCAGCCTCGGGACAGGGGGGGATCAGCCCCAGCATTTT. Residues: CASSLGTGGDQPQHF.

This clonotype was detected many times. The chain has TRBV7-2 and TRBJ1-5; TRBD1 is a possible D gene (6 bases). Per germline, CDR1 SGHTA and CDR2 FQGNSA. Trimming took 6 bases from V and 0 from J, leaving 12 bases between them. The CDR3 runs 15 residues. CDR3: CASRPDRFSNQPQHF. The CDR3 DNA reads as TGTGCCAGCAGACCCGACAGGTTTAGCAATCAGCCCCAGCATTTT.

The chain has TRBV2 and TRBJ1-5, with D possibly being TRBD1 (6 bases). Germline V CDR1 and CDR2: SNHLY, FYNNEI. V lost 6 bases and J lost 14, with 20 bases in between. The CDR3 has 13 amino acids. CDR3 sequence (DNA): TGTGCCAGCAGGTGGACAGACTCGGCCTACGAGCATTTT. Its protein is CASRWTDSAYEHF.

This clonotype was detected ten times or more. The gene calls are TRBV28 and TRBJ2-1; D might be TRBD1 or TRBD2, each matching 5 bases. This CDR3 contains 15 residues. Germline V CDR1 and CDR2: MDHEN, SYDVKM. V lost 4 bases to trimming and J lost 2 bases, with 12 bases between them. The CDR3 region is CASSSNPGPYNEQFF. CDR3 nucleotides: TGTGCCAGCAGTTCCAATCCGGGACCCTACAATGAGCAGTTCTTC.

Only a few counts were recorded for this clonotype. The chain combines TRBV7-2 with TRBJ2-5; the match to TRBD1 covers 8 bases. CDR1 is SGHTA, CDR2 FQGNSA, per germline. J gave up 2 bases and V 5 bases, and 4 bases lay outside the gene matches. The CDR3 extends over 14 amino acids. The CDR3 DNA reads TGTGCCAGCAGCCCGTGGACAGGGCAAGAGACCCAGTACTTC. As protein: CASSPWTGQETQYF.

This chain uses TRBV25-1 with TRBJ1-5, with 9 bases lining up with TRBD1. The CDR3 has 15 residues. CDR1 and CDR2 (germline): MGHDK, SYGVNS. With 8 bases clipped from V and 2 bases from J, the junction kept 7 bases outside the gene matches. The CDR3 nucleotides are TGTGCCAGCGGACAGGGGCTAGATGGCAATCAGCCCCAGCATTTT. Its protein product is CASGQGLDGNQPQHF.

V and J are TRBV10-3 and TRBJ2-7, with D perhaps given as TRBD1 or TRBD2 (5 bases each). Germline lookup yields CDR1 ENHRY and CDR2 SYGVKD. V lost 4 bases, J lost 9 bases, and 22 bases lay in between. The CDR3 loop spans 15 amino acids. The CDR3 is CAISVGTDPRMVQYF. The CDR3 nucleotides read TGTGCCATCAGTGTGGGGACCGACCCCCGGATGGTGCAGTACTTC.

The chain uses TRBV3-1 and TRBJ1-6; D gene uncertain. The CDR3 runs 19 residues. With 1 base removed from V and 0 bases from J, the gap between germline ends came to 16 bases. In germline, CDR1 is LGHDT, CDR2 YNNKEL (reference sequence). CDR3 amino acids: CASSQGGYRTSSYNSPLHF. The CDR3 DNA reads as TGTGCCAGCAGCCAAGGAGGCTACCGAACTAGCTCCTATAATTCACCCCTCCACTTT.

The rearrangement links TRBV10-2 to TRBJ1-4, with TRBD1 matching over 9 bases. V lost 8 bases, J lost 5 bases, and 6 bases stayed unmatched. CDR1 WSHSY and CDR2 SAAADI come from the germline V gene. The CDR3 runs to 14 residues. CDR3 sequence: CASCTGGTNEKLFF. The CDR3 DNA is TGCGCCAGCTGTACAGGGGGCACGAATGAAAAACTGTTTTTT.